These 9 T cell receptor beta chains were all obtained from the same sample, sequenced in a study of naive and memory T cell subsets. The treatment: skin biopsy from PPD injection site in Mantoux-positive individual. An oligonucleotide containing a UMI was ligated to the 3' end of TCR cDNA. Ligated cDNA underwent four rounds of PCR with nested alpha and beta constant region primers and SP2. TCRdb analysed the UMI-ligation and nested PCR reads with MiXCR anew, one entry per CDR3 protein. Of about 37,000 distinct CDR3 sequences detected, approximately 9.9% appear once; the ten largest clones hold 3% to 5%. Sequencing was performed on skin, taken from a tuberculin skin test site. All receptors derive from an adult in good health.

The rearrangement uses TRBV5-1 and TRBJ2-5; TRBD2 matches 7 bases. Trimming removed 5 bases from V and 1 base from J; junction bases left unmatched: 5. This CDR3 spans 14 amino acids. CDR1 is SGHRS, CDR2 YFSETQ, per germline. CDR3 region: CASSLTSRQETQYF. CDR3 coding DNA: TGCGCCAGCAGTCTGACTAGCCGCCAAGAGACCCAGTACTTC.

The table lists this clonotype with many counts. The chain couples TRBV29-1 to TRBJ2-7; D tentatively fits TRBD1 or TRBD2 (6 bases each). Germline CDR1 reads SQVTM; CDR2 reads ANQGSEA. The CDR3 has 13 amino acids. The germline V and J ends were trimmed by 6 bases and 1 base, with 13 bases remaining between them. In nucleotides, the CDR3 is TGCAGCGTACGCGGGGACATTTCCTACGAGCAGTACTTC. This sequence encodes CSVRGDISYEQYF.

In this sample, this clonotype turned up many times. V and J are TRBV2 and TRBJ2-5; 7 bases match TRBD1. Germline V gene data show CDR1 as SNHLY and CDR2 as FYNNEI. With 6 bases clipped from V and 1 base from J, the junction kept 5 bases outside the gene matches. The CDR3 consists of 14 residues. CDR3 DNA: TGTGCCAGCAGGCGACAGGGAATCCAAGAGACCCAGTACTTC. This gives the protein CASRRQGIQETQYF. Using reference TRBV2 and TRBJ2-5 for the parts outside the CDR3, the full variable domain is EPEVTQTPSHQVTQMGQEVILRCVPISNHLYFYWYRQILGQKVEFLVSFYNNEISEKSEIFDDQFSVERPDGSNFTLKIRSTKLEDSAMYFCASRRQGIQETQYFGPGTRLLVL.

This clonotype occurred many times. The rearrangement joins TRBV7-9 to TRBJ1-2, with 7 bases that match TRBD1. V trimming: 4 bases; J trimming: 1 base; junction bases outside the gene matches: 15. The CDR3 extends over 18 amino acids. Germline V gene data show CDR1 as SEHNR and CDR2 as FQNEAQ (reference sequence). The DNA for the CDR3 is TGTGCCAGCAGCTCCCGAACACGTGACAGGGACGTTAACTATGGCTACACCTTC. Encoded protein: CASSSRTRDRDVNYGYTF.

This clonotype has only a few counts. The chain uses TRBV2 and TRBJ1-2; no clear D. Germline V gene sequence: CDR1 SNHLY, CDR2 FYNNEI. Trimming cost V 3 bases and J 2 bases, with 7 bases left between them. This CDR3 region has 13 residues. Here the CDR3 reads CASSDGPNYGYTF. The CDR3 nucleotides read TGTGCCAGCAGTGATGGTCCCAACTATGGCTACACCTTC. Drawing the rest from reference TRBV2 and TRBJ1-2, the complete variable domain is EPEVTQTPSHQVTQMGQEVILRCVPISNHLYFYWYRQILGQKVEFLVSFYNNEISEKSEIFDDQFSVERPDGSNFTLKIRSTKLEDSAMYFCASSDGPNYGYTFGSGTRLTVV.

This clonotype was observed a handful of times. The chain has TRBV29-1 and TRBJ1-1; D possibly corresponds to TRBD1 (5 bases). Germline V gene data show CDR1 as SQVTM and CDR2 as ANQGSEA. Trimming shortened V by 5 bases and J by 1 base, and 17 bases separated the two germline ends. There are 15 residues in the CDR3. The CDR3 protein is CSVFVSQGRNTEAFF. The CDR3 DNA follows: TGCAGCGTTTTTGTTAGCCAGGGCCGGAACACTGAAGCTTTCTTT.

As for this clonotype: At one boundary the junction diverges from the germline segment, which might be a read error. The rearrangement uses TRBV7-2 and TRBJ1-2, with D unclear. The CDR3 is made up of 16 amino acids. The germline V gene has CDR1 SGHTA and CDR2 FQGNSA. The CDR3 DNA reads as TGTGCCAGCACCCCCCCACGTTGGGGTGCTAACTATGGCGACACCTTC. Translation: CASTPPRWGANYGDTF.

This clonotype was recorded a few times. The rearrangement links TRBV3-1 to TRBJ2-6, with D possibly being TRBD2 (5 bases). Germline values: CDR1 LGHDT, CDR2 YNNKEL (reference sequence). This CDR3 is 16 amino acids long. With 4 bases removed from V and 0 bases from J, the gap between germline ends came to 10 bases. Written as DNA, the CDR3 is TGTGCCAGCAGCCCCCGAGGGTTCTCTGGGGCCAACGTCCTGACTTTC. It codes for CASSPRGFSGANVLTF.

In its sample, this clonotype was seen a few times. The rearrangement uses TRBV28 and TRBJ1-2, with D tentatively TRBD1 (6 bases). V shed 2 bases and J shed 3 bases, with 13 bases lying between them. Germline loops: CDR1 MDHEN, CDR2 SYDVKM. The CDR3 is 15 residues long. CDR3 sequence (DNA): TGTGCCAGCAGTTTAAAAATTAGGGGGTACTATGGCTACACCTTC. Protein: CASSLKIRGYYGYTF.